Shown below are 12 T cell receptor beta chains from a single sample sequenced in a study of vaccination and CD4 T cells after COVID-19. Their recognized antigens are unknown. Cultured CD4+ T cell DNA underwent sequencing with the Oncomine TCR Beta short-read assay. TCRdb reanalysed the PCR reads using MiXCR and keeps one entry per CDR3 protein. The sample includes around 18,000 distinct CDR3 sequences, 53% of them seen just once. Regarding treatment: roughly 10-day PBMC culture with coronavirus spike peptide pools or control peptides (ViraFEST assay). Sequences were derived from CD4+ T cells from blood, cultured in vitro, sampled before SARS-CoV-2 vaccination. These receptor sequences come from a human donor who had recovered from COVID-19.

The chain carries TRBV7-7 and TRBJ2-7; no definite D call. The germline gives CDR1 SSHAT, CDR2 FNYEAQ (reference sequence). This CDR3 spans 13 amino acids. Between the trimmed V and J ends, which lost 0 bases and 3 bases, there was a span of 6 bases. Here the CDR3 reads CASSLAQSYEQYF. The CDR3 DNA is TGTGCCAGCAGCTTAGCACAGAGCTACGAGCAGTACTTC.

The V gene is TRBV7-6, the J gene TRBJ2-2, with TRBD2 matching over 12 bases. CDR3 length equals 16 residues. The germline CDR1 and CDR2 sequences are SGHVS and FNYEAQ. Losses at the gene ends were 5 bases for V and 6 bases for J; bases not matched to a gene: 7. Here the CDR3 reads CASSPRLAGEPGELFF. In DNA form, the CDR3 reads TGTGCCAGCAGCCCTCGACTAGCGGGAGAACCCGGGGAGCTGTTTTTT.

The chain has TRBV28 and TRBJ2-2; no firm D call. The CDR3 totals 16 residues. The germline V gene has CDR1 MDHEN and CDR2 SYDVKM. The V end lost 6 bases, the J end lost 0 bases, and 14 bases lay between the germline ends. The CDR3 is CASSLLTEANTGELFF. CDR3 in DNA: TGTGCCAGCAGCCTACTTACAGAAGCGAACACCGGGGAGCTGTTTTTT.

The chain joins TRBV6-1 to TRBJ2-5, with TRBD2 as a possible D gene (7 bases). Looked up from germline, CDR1 is MNHNS and CDR2 is SASEGT. The CDR3 extends over 15 amino acids. Trimming removed 6 bases from V and 2 bases from J, with 16 bases in between. CDR3: CASSGGRVFQETQYF. The CDR3 bases are TGTGCCAGCAGCGGGGGGCGGGTCTTTCAAGAGACCCAGTACTTC.

This chain links TRBV27 with TRBJ2-7; 9 nucleotides match TRBD2. This CDR3 spans 15 amino acids. The V gene's germline CDR1 is MNHEY and CDR2 SMNVEV (reference sequence). V dropped 4 bases and J dropped 6; count of bases not matched to a gene: 10. CDR3: CASSSSWTSEGEQYF. As DNA, the CDR3 is TGTGCCAGCAGTTCCTCCTGGACTAGCGAAGGCGAGCAGTACTTC.

V is TRBV25-1 and J is TRBJ1-1; a possible D gene is TRBD1 (6 bases). With 6 bases removed from V and 11 bases from J, the gap between germline ends came to 19 bases. The CDR3 totals 13 residues. The germline CDR1 and CDR2 sequences are MGHDK and SYGVNS. CDR3 bases: TGTGCCAGCAGGAGGGGGACGCAGACCTCCGCTTTCTTT. Translation gives CASRRGTQTSAFF.

The rearrangement uses TRBV5-1 and TRBJ1-6; tentatively, D is TRBD1 (5 bases). Germline V gene data show CDR1 as SGHRS and CDR2 as YFSETQ. The length of the CDR3 is 15 residues. Deletions cut 4 bases from V and 7 bases from J, with 15 bases between. The CDR3, as DNA: TGCGCCAGCAGCCCTGATGGGCAGGGAAATTCACCCCTCCACTTT. It is translated as CASSPDGQGNSPLHF.

This clonotype was observed a few times. This sequence joins TRBV28 and TRBJ1-1, with D uncertain. CDR3 size: 11 residues. Trimming took 2 bases from V and 11 from J, leaving 9 bases between them. The germline CDR1 and CDR2 sequences are MDHEN and SYDVKM. The CDR3 loop is CASSLLGRAFF. CDR3 sequence (DNA): TGTGCCAGCAGTTTACTCGGTAGGGCTTTCTTT.

The V gene is TRBV7-2, the J gene TRBJ1-3, with TRBD1 matching over 10 bases. Looked up from germline, CDR1 is SGHTA and CDR2 is FQGNSA. V was clipped by 4 bases and J by 0 bases; unmatched bases: 6. There are 17 residues in the CDR3. The CDR3 loop is CASSSRQGAYSGNTIYF. The CDR3 DNA sequence: TGTGCCAGCAGCTCCAGACAGGGGGCCTACTCTGGAAACACCATATATTTT.

J is TRBJ2-1 and V is TRBV20-1; maybe TRBD2 (6 bases). V lost 3 bases and J 0 bases, leaving 9 bases between the germline ends. Germline V CDR1 and CDR2: DFQATT, SNEGSKA (reference sequence). The CDR3 consists of 14 residues. The CDR3 here is CSARSGPSYNEQFF. DNA for the CDR3: TGCAGTGCTAGGAGCGGGCCCTCCTACAATGAGCAGTTCTTC.

By share, this clonotype counts as medium-sized. V is TRBV20-1 and J is TRBJ2-3; D is possibly TRBD2 (5 bases). The length of the CDR3 is 17 residues. CDR1 DFQATT and CDR2 SNEGSKA come from the germline V gene (reference sequence). Trimming left V 3 bases short and J 1 base short, with 20 bases between. CDR3 DNA sequence: TGCAGTGCTAGTCACCAATCCGGGAACATTCGCACAGATACGCAGTATTTT. This codes for CSASHQSGNIRTDTQYF.

DNA for the CDR3: TGTGCCAGCAGTGACTCGAGTAGCACCGGGGAGCTGTTTTTT. Amino acids: CASSDSSSTGELFF. The chain carries TRBV6-4 and TRBJ2-2, with unresolved D. V dropped 0 bases and J dropped 4 bases, with 6 bases sitting between them. The germline V gene has CDR1 MRHNA and CDR2 SNTAGT. The length of the CDR3 is 14 residues.